These 27 T cell receptor beta chains originate from one sample sequenced in a study of blood T cell repertoires in COVID-19. Measured with immunoSEQ multiplex PCR; TCRdb has only the in-frame clones, and not every one. The sample shows more than 95,000 clones, approximately 91% of them seen only once. What was sequenced was peripheral blood. The receptors shown here come from a human donor in a cohort sampled during active COVID-19.

This chain links TRBV7-9 with TRBJ1-1; D may be TRBD1 (5 bases). This CDR3 comprises 14 residues. V shed 5 bases and J shed 4 bases, with 14 bases lying between them. CDR1 is SEHNR and CDR2 is FQNEAQ in the germline V gene (reference sequence). This CDR3 is CASSESGAPTEAFF. CDR3 bases: TGTGCCAGCAGCGAAAGCGGGGCTCCCACTGAAGCTTTCTTT.

The V call is TRBV3-1 (or the pseudogene TRBV3-2), the J call TRBJ1-2; a weak D match, TRBD1 (6 bases). CDR3 length equals 14 residues. The V end lost 3 bases, the J end lost 8 bases, and 16 bases lay between the germline ends. Germline V gene sequence: CDR1 LGHDT, CDR2 YNNKEL (reference sequence). The CDR3 region is CASSHDPTGNGYTF. The CDR3 DNA sequence: TGTGCCAGCAGCCACGACCCCACAGGGAACGGCTACACCTTC.

The chain recombines TRBV6-4 with TRBJ2-5, with 9 bases that match TRBD1. The CDR3 loop spans 14 amino acids. Germline CDR1 reads MRHNA; CDR2 reads SNTAGT. With V trimmed by 6 bases and J by 4 bases, 6 bases remained unmatched. CDR3 residues: CASRYRDRAETQYF. The CDR3 bases are TGTGCCAGCAGGTACCGGGACAGGGCAGAGACCCAGTACTTC.

CDR3 nucleotides: TGTGCCAGCAGGGCTACCGGGACAGCTAATGAAAAACTGTTTTTT. Translating it yields CASRATGTANEKLFF. The chain recombines TRBV7-2 with TRBJ1-4; 7 bases fit TRBD1. The CDR3 spans 15 residues. The germline gives CDR1 SGHTA, CDR2 FQGNSA. V was clipped by 6 bases and J by 3 bases; unmatched bases: 7.

In this sample, this clone turned up a few times. The J gene is TRBJ2-1, the V gene TRBV19; 10 bases align to TRBD1. Germline CDR1 reads LNHDA; CDR2 reads SQIVND (reference sequence). This CDR3 is 15 amino acids long. V trimming: 5 bases; J trimming: 3 bases; junction bases outside the gene matches: 4. CDR3 sequence reads: CASSPGQGNYNEQFF. CDR3 nucleotide sequence: TGTGCCAGTAGTCCGGGACAGGGGAACTACAATGAGCAGTTCTTC.

The chain has TRBV28 and TRBJ2-2, with D unresolved. Germline lookup yields CDR1 MDHEN and CDR2 SYDVKM. V lost 7 bases and J lost 4, with 7 bases in between. The CDR3 totals 12 residues. Here the CDR3 DNA reads TGTGCCAGCAAGAGTTTCACCGGGGAGCTGTTTTTT. Its translation is CASKSFTGELFF.

The V gene is TRBV2, the J gene TRBJ2-3, with TRBD2 identical over 11 bases. The CDR3 spans 18 residues. The V gene's germline CDR1 is SNHLY and CDR2 FYNNEI. Losses at the gene ends were 0 bases for V and 2 bases for J; bases not matched to a gene: 7. DNA of the CDR3: TGTGCCAGCAGTGAAGCAGTACTAGCGGGGGCCTTCACAGATACGCAGTATTTT. It codes for CASSEAVLAGAFTDTQYF.

The rearrangement joins TRBV5-8 to TRBJ2-1, with unresolved D. V shed 1 base and J shed 5 bases, with 7 bases lying between them. The CDR3 sequence is 13 residues long. The germline gives CDR1 SGHTS, CDR2 YDEGEE. This CDR3 is CASSLQRNNEQFF. CDR3 in DNA: TGTGCCAGCAGCTTGCAGCGCAACAATGAGCAGTTCTTC.

This sequence joins TRBV19 and TRBJ2-1; D is perhaps TRBD1 (5 bases). Germline CDR1 is LNHDA and CDR2 is SQIVND (reference sequence). This CDR3 spans 16 amino acids. V lost 5 bases and J lost 3, with 17 bases in between. The CDR3 sequence: CASSAGSGPRYNEQFF. Here the CDR3 DNA reads TGTGCCAGTAGTGCAGGGTCCGGCCCCCGCTACAATGAGCAGTTCTTC.

The chain combines TRBV5-4 with TRBJ1-2; D is uncertain. The CDR3 spans 14 residues. Trimming shortened V by 5 bases and J by 4 bases, and 15 bases separated the two germline ends. Germline-derived CDR1 and CDR2 are SGHNT and YYREEE (reference sequence). The CDR3 is CASRSGPILYGYTF. DNA for the CDR3: TGTGCCAGCAGATCTGGCCCGATCCTCTATGGCTACACCTTC. Together with reference TRBV5-4 and TRBJ1-2, the CDR3 gives the full variable domain: ETGVTQSPTHLIKTRGQQVTLRCSSQSGHNTVSWYQQALGQGPQFIFQYYREEENGRGNFPPRFSGLQFPNYSSELNVNALELDDSALYLCASRSGPILYGYTFGSGTRLTVV.

The chain joins TRBV5-6 to TRBJ2-6, with D possibly TRBD2 on 6 matching bases. V lost 4 bases and J 0 bases, leaving 14 bases between the germline ends. The CDR3 length is 17 residues. CDR1 and CDR2 (germline): SGHDT, YYEEEE. The CDR3 DNA reads as TGTGCCAGCAGCCCGGGACTGCTCAGCTCTGGGGCCAACGTCCTGACTTTC. It encodes CASSPGLLSSGANVLTF.

This clone was detected once. The genes are TRBV9 and TRBJ2-2, with 10 bases that match TRBD2. Trimming cost V 0 bases and J 15 bases; bases outside gene matches: 11. This CDR3 contains 15 residues. Per the germline V gene, CDR1 is SGDLS and CDR2 is YYNGEE. The CDR3 reads CASSVAELAGRGMFF. In DNA, the CDR3 is TGTGCCAGCAGCGTAGCCGAACTAGCGGGAAGGGGGATGTTTTTT.

Only one count was recorded for this clone. The chain recombines TRBV6-5 with TRBJ2-1, with 7 bases fitting TRBD1. The CDR3 is 15 residues long. Germline V gives CDR1 MNHEY, CDR2 SVGAGI. V shed 2 bases, J shed 6 bases, and the junction held 7 bases outside the gene matches. Here the CDR3 reads CASSYRAAGGNEQFF. CDR3 DNA sequence: TGTGCCAGCAGTTACAGGGCGGCAGGGGGCAATGAGCAGTTCTTC.

The chain links TRBV28 to TRBJ2-2; D unclear. From germline, CDR1 is MDHEN and CDR2 SYDVKM. The CDR3 extends over 18 amino acids. V was clipped by 1 base and J by 4 bases, with 19 bases between them. CDR3 coding DNA: TGTGCCAGCAGTTTATTGCCCTGGAGTAGAGCCCCCACCGGGGAGCTGTTTTTT. This gives the protein CASSLLPWSRAPTGELFF.

This clone was seen a single time. The V and J genes are TRBV28 and TRBJ2-7; D remains ambiguous. CDR3 length equals 12 residues. The germline V gene encodes CDR1 MDHEN and CDR2 SYDVKM. V lost 7 bases and J lost 2, with 9 bases in between. The CDR3 here is CASMVWPYEQYF. The CDR3 coding sequence is TGTGCCAGCATGGTCTGGCCCTACGAGCAGTACTTC. The full variable domain, completed using reference TRBV28 and TRBJ2-7, is DVKVTQSSRYLVKRTGEKVFLECVQDMDHENMFWYRQDPGLGLRLIYFSYDVKMKEKGDIPEGYSVSREKKERFSLILESASTNQTSMYLCASMVWPYEQYFGPGTRLTVT.

V is TRBV7-2 and J is TRBJ2-3; maybe TRBD2 (5 bases). The CDR3 is 15 amino acids. Trimming stripped 5 bases from V and 0 bases from J, with 12 bases between. Germline V gives CDR1 SGHTA, CDR2 FQGNSA. The CDR3 loop reads CASSTQRRSTDTQYF. The CDR3 DNA sequence: TGTGCCAGCAGCACCCAGCGGAGGAGCACAGATACGCAGTATTTT.

The chain has TRBV7-9 and TRBJ2-3; 7 bases match TRBD2. Germline lookup yields CDR1 SEHNR and CDR2 FQNEAQ (reference sequence). The ends lost 4 bases at V and 1 base at J; junction bases unmatched: 5. The CDR3 length is 15 residues. The CDR3 sequence is CASSSPGGRTDTQYF. In DNA form, the CDR3 reads TGTGCCAGCAGCTCACCGGGAGGCCGCACAGATACGCAGTATTTT.

The chain couples TRBV4-1 to TRBJ2-1, with D maybe TRBD2 (6 bases). Germline-derived CDR1 and CDR2 are MGHRA and YSYEKL. CDR3 length: 13 amino acids. Trimming pared 4 bases from V and 4 bases from J, leaving 8 bases between. The CDR3 is CASSLGTYNEQFF. As DNA, the CDR3 is TGCGCCAGCAGCCTCGGGACTTACAATGAGCAGTTCTTC.

The J gene is TRBJ1-2, the V gene TRBV5-1; 7 nucleotides line up with TRBD1. Germline V gene sequence: CDR1 SGHRS, CDR2 YFSETQ. This CDR3 spans 13 amino acids. J gave up 7 bases and V 5 bases, and 8 bases lay outside the gene matches. The CDR3: CASRDRLGSGYTF. The CDR3 bases are TGCGCCAGCAGGGACAGGTTGGGTAGTGGCTACACCTTC. Based on the CDR3 plus reference TRBV5-1 and TRBJ1-2, the full variable domain is KAGVTQTPRYLIKTRGQQVTLSCSPISGHRSVSWYQQTPGQGLQFLFEYFSETQRNKGNFPGRFSGRQFSNSRSEMNVSTLELGDSALYLCASRDRLGSGYTFGSGTRLTVV.

The chain links TRBV6-2 or TRBV6-3 to TRBJ1-2; D gene uncertain. CDR3 length: 12 residues. V was clipped by 5 bases and J by 4 bases, with 8 bases between them. Germline V lookup: CDR1 MNHEY, CDR2 SVGEGT. The CDR3, as DNA: TGTGCCAGCAGTCGGGGTACCTATGGCTACACCTTC. This gives the protein CASSRGTYGYTF.

The chain links TRBV5-1 to TRBJ2-4; maybe TRBD1 (5 bases). Trimming pared 1 base from V and 0 bases from J, leaving 11 bases between. CDR3 length equals 16 residues. Per germline, CDR1 SGHRS and CDR2 YFSETQ. In nucleotides, the CDR3 is TGCGCCAGCAGCTTGAATCAGGGCAAAGCCAAAAACATTCAGTACTTC. Protein product: CASSLNQGKAKNIQYF.

The rearrangement links TRBV7-8 to TRBJ1-5; TRBD1 matches 7 bases. After removal of 6 bases from V and 5 bases from J, the junction contained 10 bases not matched to a gene. Germline CDR1 is SGHVS and CDR2 is FQNEAQ. The length of the CDR3 is 15 residues. The CDR3, as DNA: TGTGCCAGCAGTCAGAGGCGGGACAGCCATCAGCCCCAGCATTTT. Its protein product is CASSQRRDSHQPQHF. Variable domain in full (rest from reference TRBV7-8 and TRBJ1-5): GAGVSQSPRYKVAKRGQDVALRCDPISGHVSLFWYQQALGQGPEFLTYFQNEAQLDKSGLPSDRFFAERPEGSVSTLKIQRTQQEDSAVYLCASSQRRDSHQPQHFGDGTRLSIL.

The V gene is TRBV13, the J gene TRBJ1-6, with D tentatively TRBD1 (6 bases). The CDR3 contains 16 residues. V was trimmed by 0 bases and J by 10 bases, leaving 16 bases between them. Per the germline V gene, CDR1 is PRHDT and CDR2 is FYEKMQ (reference sequence). This chain's CDR3 is CASSLGQGNFWSPLHF. In DNA, the CDR3 is TGTGCCAGCAGCTTAGGACAGGGAAATTTTTGGTCACCCCTCCACTTT.

CDR3 region: CASSFIEDTQYF. CDR3 coding DNA: TGTGCCAGCAGTTTCATTGAGGATACGCAGTATTTT. This chain links TRBV12-3 or TRBV12-4 with TRBJ2-3; D is unclear. CDR3 length: 12 amino acids. V gave up 3 bases and J gave up 6 bases, with 7 bases separating them.

The chain employs TRBV5-1 and TRBJ2-3; weak D call: TRBD1 (6 bases). The length of the CDR3 is 14 residues. CDR1 is SGHRS, CDR2 YFSETQ, per germline. The V end was cut by 4 bases, the J end by 6 bases, with 15 bases between. CDR3 protein: CASSDGRGADTQYF. CDR3 sequence (DNA): TGCGCCAGCAGCGATGGCAGGGGCGCGGATACGCAGTATTTT.

The CDR3 bases are TGTGCCAGCAGCTTAGCGCGGGCAGCGAGAGGGGAGACCCAGTACTTC. This translates into CASSLARAARGETQYF. The rearrangement uses TRBV7-8 and TRBJ2-5, with D tentatively TRBD2 (5 bases). The V and J ends lost 0 bases and 5 bases respectively, with 16 bases between them. The CDR3 consists of 16 residues. The germline V gene encodes CDR1 SGHVS and CDR2 FQNEAQ.

The V call is TRBV9, the J call TRBJ1-5; 7 bases agree with TRBD1. The CDR3 runs to 15 residues. Germline loops: CDR1 SGDLS, CDR2 YYNGEE. V was pared by 4 bases and J by 0 bases, with 4 bases of the junction left unmatched. CDR3 region: CASSSQGDSNQPQHF. CDR3 in DNA: TGTGCCAGCAGCTCCCAGGGGGATAGCAATCAGCCCCAGCATTTT.